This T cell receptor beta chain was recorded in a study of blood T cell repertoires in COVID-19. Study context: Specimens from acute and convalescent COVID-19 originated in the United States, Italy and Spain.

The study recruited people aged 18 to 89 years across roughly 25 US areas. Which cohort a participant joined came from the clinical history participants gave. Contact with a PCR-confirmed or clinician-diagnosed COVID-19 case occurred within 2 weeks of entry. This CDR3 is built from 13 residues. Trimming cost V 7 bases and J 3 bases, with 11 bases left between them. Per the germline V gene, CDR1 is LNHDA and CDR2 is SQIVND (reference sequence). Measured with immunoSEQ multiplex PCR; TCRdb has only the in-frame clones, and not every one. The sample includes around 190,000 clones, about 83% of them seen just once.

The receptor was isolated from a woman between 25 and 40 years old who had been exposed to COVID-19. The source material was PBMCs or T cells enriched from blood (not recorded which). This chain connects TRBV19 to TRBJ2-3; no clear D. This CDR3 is CASTFSGTDTQYF. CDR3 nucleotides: TGTGCCAGTACCTTTTCAGGTACAGATACGCAGTATTTT. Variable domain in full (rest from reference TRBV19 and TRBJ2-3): DGGITQSPKYLFRKEGQNVTLSCEQNLNHDAMYWYRQDPGQGLRLIYYSQIVNDFQKGDIAEGYSVSREKKESFPLTVTSAQKNPTAFYLCASTFSGTDTQYFGPGTRLTVL.